This T cell receptor (beta chain) is drawn from a study of shared clonotypes between healthy human individuals. Overall study: The study drew on a couple of women and a few men aged 18 to 49 as donors.

Findings and caveats of the study: Clonotypes not shared had lower generation probabilities than those common to all four donors.

Trimming stripped 5 bases from V and 4 bases from J, with 14 bases between. CDR1 MDHEN and CDR2 SYDVKM come from the germline V gene. This CDR3 comprises 14 residues. A word on this clone: Antigen specificity is unknown.

Donors were healthy HIV-negative adults without recently reported acute infections or vaccinations. In the source study's methods: Filtering differed because ImmunoSEQ produced junction-only sequences that carried no quality scores. The data were produced by immunoSEQ multiplex PCR, yet TCRdb's version contains in-frame clones alone and is incomplete. D and trimming were read from the DNA, whereas the V and J calls and clone size are those reported in that table. The sample shows around 1.1 million clones, 77% of them seen only once. The chain has TRBV28 and TRBJ1-1; D remains unclear. The clonotype originates from a man in his late teens or twenties in good health. Some clones in this sample may be carry-over from other donors' samples. Sequenced material: memory CD4+ T cells from PBMCs. Subset described: CD45RA-negative fraction. CDR3 coding DNA: TGTGCCAGCAGTCGGACGGTTAGCGGCACTGAAGCTTTCTTT. It translates to CASSRTVSGTEAFF.